A selection of T cell receptor beta chains follows, all from one sample in a study of blood T cell repertoires in COVID-19. The protocol was immunoSEQ multiplex PCR, while the TCRdb copy is restricted to in-frame clones and leaves out a portion. Seen here are around 100,000 clones, approximately 74% observed once, and the top ten hold over 3.5%. Material for sequencing was peripheral blood. These receptors all stem from a man aged 70 or older with COVID-19, enrolled during active disease. Each CDR3 is given with its conserved first and last residue. The D gene is left open where the match is weak. Size is omitted from some rows. Given values are once, few, many or a class for expanded clones.

d_gene: -; abundance: -; v_gene: TRBV3-1/TRBV3-2; j_gene: TRBJ2-7; CDR3aa: CASSQQGWTHEQYF; CDR3nt: TGTGCCAGCAGCCAACAGGGTTGGACCCACGAGCAGTACTTC
d_gene: -; abundance: -; v_gene: TRBV18; j_gene: TRBJ2-2; CDR3aa: CASSVAGWFTGELFF; CDR3nt: TGTGCCAGCTCAGTCGCAGGGTGGTTCACCGGGGAGCTGTTTTTT
d_gene: -; abundance: -; v_gene: TRBV7-3; j_gene: TRBJ2-5; CDR3aa: CASSLTLPPGETQYF; CDR3nt: TGTGCCAGCAGCTTAACCCTCCCCCCAGGGGAGACCCAGTACTTC
d_gene: TRBD2; abundance: -; v_gene: TRBV11-1; j_gene: TRBJ2-3; CDR3aa: CASSRGAGGGTDTQYF; CDR3nt: TGTGCCAGCAGCCGAGGGGCGGGAGGTGGTACAGATACGCAGTATTTT
d_gene: TRBD1; abundance: -; v_gene: TRBV28; j_gene: TRBJ2-6; CDR3aa: CASSLRGQGISGANVLTF; CDR3nt: TGTGCCAGCAGTTTAAGGGGACAGGGGATCTCTGGGGCCAACGTCCTGACTTTC
d_gene: TRBD1; abundance: few; v_gene: TRBV7-3; j_gene: TRBJ2-7; CDR3aa: CASSPGTGGEQYF; CDR3nt: TGTGCCAGCAGCCCTGGGACAGGGGGGGAGCAGTACTTC
d_gene: TRBD2; abundance: once; v_gene: TRBV28; j_gene: TRBJ2-7; CDR3aa: CASAGGEQYF; CDR3nt: TGTGCCAGCGCCGGGGGGGAGCAGTACTTC
d_gene: TRBD2; abundance: -; v_gene: TRBV10-3; j_gene: TRBJ2-1; CDR3aa: CATYSGRKDNEQFF; CDR3nt: TGTGCCACCTATAGCGGGAGGAAGGACAATGAGCAGTTCTTC
d_gene: -; abundance: -; v_gene: TRBV7-9; j_gene: TRBJ2-3; CDR3aa: CASSLVGHTDTQYF; CDR3nt: TGTGCCAGCAGCTTGGTGGGGCACACAGATACGCAGTATTTT
d_gene: TRBD2; abundance: -; v_gene: TRBV29-1; j_gene: TRBJ2-7; CDR3aa: CSVEEPPLAGVAYEQYF; CDR3nt: TGCAGCGTTGAAGAGCCCCCCCTAGCGGGAGTCGCCTACGAGCAGTACTTC
d_gene: -; abundance: -; v_gene: TRBV21-1; j_gene: TRBJ2-2; CDR3aa: CASSKGGGTNTGELFF; CDR3nt: TGTGCCAGCAGCAAAGGGGGAGGAACCAACACCGGGGAGCTGTTTTTT
d_gene: TRBD1; abundance: -; v_gene: TRBV29-1; j_gene: TRBJ1-3; CDR3aa: CSVLRDRGSGNTIYF; CDR3nt: TGCAGCGTTCTCCGGGACAGGGGCTCTGGAAACACCATATATTTT
d_gene: TRBD2; abundance: -; v_gene: TRBV7-9; j_gene: TRBJ2-3; CDR3aa: CASSARTSLTDTQYF; CDR3nt: TGTGCCAGCAGCGCTCGGACTAGCTTGACAGATACGCAGTATTTT
d_gene: -; abundance: -; v_gene: TRBV5-1; j_gene: TRBJ2-6; CDR3aa: CASSSSSSGANVLTF; CDR3nt: TGCGCCAGCAGCTCTTCTAGCTCTGGGGCCAACGTCCTGACTTTC
d_gene: -; abundance: -; v_gene: TRBV19; j_gene: TRBJ1-1; CDR3aa: CASSTTPGPEAFF; CDR3nt: TGTGCCAGTAGCACCACCCCAGGGCCTGAAGCTTTCTTT
d_gene: -; abundance: -; v_gene: TRBV27; j_gene: TRBJ2-1; CDR3aa: CASIGQGGEQFF; CDR3nt: TGTGCCAGCATCGGTCAGGGGGGTGAGCAGTTCTTC
d_gene: -; abundance: -; v_gene: TRBV7-9; j_gene: TRBJ2-3; CDR3aa: CASSLGGLADTQYF; CDR3nt: TGTGCCAGCAGCTTAGGGGGACTTGCAGATACGCAGTATTTT
d_gene: TRBD1; abundance: -; v_gene: TRBV6-5; j_gene: TRBJ1-2; CDR3aa: CASSPTTGGVERYTF; CDR3nt: TGTGCCAGCAGTCCTACAACAGGGGGCGTAGAGCGCTACACCTTC
d_gene: TRBD2; abundance: few; v_gene: TRBV28; j_gene: TRBJ2-1; CDR3aa: CASSLAGGPENEQFF; CDR3nt: TGTGCCAGCAGCCTAGCGGGAGGGCCCGAGAATGAGCAGTTCTTC
d_gene: TRBD1; abundance: -; v_gene: TRBV18; j_gene: TRBJ2-7; CDR3aa: CASSPTTGGFHEQYF; CDR3nt: TGTGCCAGCTCACCCACAACAGGGGGTTTCCACGAGCAGTACTTC
d_gene: TRBD2; abundance: -; v_gene: TRBV5-6; j_gene: TRBJ2-1; CDR3aa: CASSLWQREDNEQFF; CDR3nt: TGTGCCAGCAGCCTCTGGCAGCGGGAGGACAATGAGCAGTTCTTC
d_gene: -; abundance: few; v_gene: TRBV6-6; j_gene: TRBJ1-5; CDR3aa: CASTTTAYSNQPQHF; CDR3nt: TGTGCCAGCACCACGACAGCTTATAGCAATCAGCCCCAGCATTTT
d_gene: -; abundance: once; v_gene: TRBV25-1; j_gene: TRBJ1-2; CDR3aa: CASSVGAQGYTF; CDR3nt: TGTGCCAGCAGTGTTGGGGCGCAAGGCTACACCTTC
d_gene: -; abundance: -; v_gene: TRBV27; j_gene: TRBJ1-2; CDR3aa: CASSGRTVNFYGYTF; CDR3nt: TGTGCCAGCAGTGGAAGGACAGTCAACTTCTATGGCTACACCTTC
d_gene: TRBD2; abundance: -; v_gene: TRBV27; j_gene: TRBJ2-1; CDR3aa: CASSFTSGIVTEQFF; CDR3nt: TGTGCCAGCAGTTTTACGAGCGGGATCGTCACTGAGCAGTTCTTC
d_gene: -; abundance: few; v_gene: TRBV2; j_gene: TRBJ2-2; CDR3aa: CASRQLDTGELFF; CDR3nt: TGTGCCAGCAGACAGTTGGACACCGGGGAGCTGTTTTTT
d_gene: TRBD1; abundance: -; v_gene: TRBV6-5; j_gene: TRBJ1-1; CDR3aa: CASSSPGGTEAFF; CDR3nt: TGTGCCAGCAGTAGCCCAGGGGGCACTGAAGCTTTCTTT
d_gene: -; abundance: -; v_gene: TRBV6-5; j_gene: TRBJ2-1; CDR3aa: CASTDRVNGYNEQFF; CDR3nt: TGTGCCAGCACCGATAGAGTTAATGGCTACAATGAGCAGTTCTTC
d_gene: TRBD1; abundance: -; v_gene: TRBV19; j_gene: TRBJ2-3; CDR3aa: CASSPGTGGSDTQYF; CDR3nt: TGTGCCAGTAGTCCCGGGACAGGGGGCAGTGATACGCAGTATTTT
d_gene: -; abundance: -; v_gene: TRBV5-1; j_gene: TRBJ2-7; CDR3aa: CASSLGAATGSEQYF; CDR3nt: TGCGCCAGCAGCTTGGGGGCGGCTACAGGGAGCGAGCAGTACTTC
d_gene: -; abundance: -; v_gene: TRBV11-3; j_gene: TRBJ2-1; CDR3aa: CASSLVAGTGGEQFF; CDR3nt: TGTGCCAGCAGCTTAGTTGCCGGGACGGGGGGCGAGCAGTTCTTC
d_gene: TRBD1; abundance: -; v_gene: TRBV5-5; j_gene: TRBJ2-7; CDR3aa: CASSAPGTGVPEQYF; CDR3nt: TGTGCCAGCAGCGCGCCCGGGACAGGGGTTCCCGAGCAGTACTTC
d_gene: TRBD2; abundance: -; v_gene: TRBV28; j_gene: TRBJ2-7; CDR3aa: CASRGLTAYEQYF; CDR3nt: TGTGCCAGCAGGGGACTAACAGCCTACGAGCAGTACTTC
d_gene: -; abundance: -; v_gene: TRBV15; j_gene: TRBJ2-4; CDR3aa: CATSRDGASTAKNIQYF; CDR3nt: TGTGCCACCAGCAGAGATGGGGCTTCTACAGCCAAAAACATTCAGTACTTC
d_gene: TRBD1; abundance: -; v_gene: TRBV29-1; j_gene: TRBJ1-5; CDR3aa: CSVTTGTGDQPQHF; CDR3nt: TGCAGCGTGACCACCGGGACAGGGGATCAGCCCCAGCATTTT
d_gene: -; abundance: -; v_gene: TRBV4-1; j_gene: TRBJ2-1; CDR3aa: CASSQDQQGKRFF; CDR3nt: TGCGCCAGCAGCCAAGATCAACAGGGTAAGAGATTCTTC
d_gene: TRBD2; abundance: -; v_gene: TRBV4-3; j_gene: TRBJ2-2; CDR3aa: CASSQGETAGGYTGELFF; CDR3nt: TGCGCCAGCAGCCAAGGAGAAACGGCGGGAGGGTACACCGGGGAGCTGTTTTTT
d_gene: TRBD1; abundance: -; v_gene: TRBV30; j_gene: TRBJ1-2; CDR3aa: CAWSPGTGAGYTF; CDR3nt: TGTGCCTGGAGCCCCGGGACAGGGGCCGGCTACACCTTC
d_gene: TRBD1; abundance: -; v_gene: TRBV28; j_gene: TRBJ2-5; CDR3aa: CAGQGREETQYF; CDR3nt: TGTGCCGGACAGGGCCGCGAAGAGACCCAGTACTTC
d_gene: TRBD1; abundance: -; v_gene: TRBV11-3; j_gene: TRBJ2-1; CDR3aa: CASSQAGGAYSYNEQFF; CDR3nt: TGTGCCAGCAGCCAAGCAGGGGGCGCCTACTCCTACAATGAGCAGTTCTTC
d_gene: -; abundance: -; v_gene: TRBV7-2; j_gene: TRBJ2-1; CDR3aa: CASSWIILAAYSEQFF; CDR3nt: TGTGCCAGCAGCTGGATCATTTTAGCGGCCTACAGTGAGCAGTTCTTC
d_gene: TRBD2; abundance: -; v_gene: TRBV19; j_gene: TRBJ2-7; CDR3aa: CASSMSGSTSYEQYF; CDR3nt: TGTGCCAGTAGTATGAGCGGGAGCACTTCCTACGAGCAGTACTTC
d_gene: -; abundance: once; v_gene: TRBV6-5; j_gene: TRBJ2-7; CDR3aa: CASSYSVAYEQYF; CDR3nt: TGTGCCAGCAGTTACTCGGTAGCCTACGAGCAGTACTTC